The next 13 T cell receptor beta chains were all read from a single sample in a study of shared clonotypes between healthy human individuals. The method was immunoSEQ multiplex PCR; TCRdb's version includes in-frame clones alone and lacks a portion of them. Of 100,000 or so clones listed, approximately 70% were seen once; the top ten hold around 24%. Material: memory CD8+ T cells sorted from blood. Subset: CD45RO+ cells pooled with CCR7-negative TemRA cells. These receptors were obtained from a woman younger than 45 in good health.

Concerning this clone: This sequence may be a read error, since a much larger clone differs from it by one base. The gene calls are TRBV5-5 and TRBJ2-5, with D perhaps matching TRBD2 (5 bases). V was cut by 1 base and J by 7 bases, with 14 bases left in between. Germline V gives CDR1 SGHKS, CDR2 YYEKEE (reference sequence). There are 14 residues in the CDR3. In DNA, the CDR3 is TGTGCCAGCAGCTTGTCGGACTCTCCAGGGACCCAGTACTTC. This gives the protein CASSLSDSPGTQYF.

This clone showed up just once. V gene TRBV23-1 combines with J gene TRBJ2-7; perhaps D is TRBD1 or TRBD2 (6 bases each). TRBV23-1 qualifies as an ORF whose function is uncertain. Between the trimmed V and J ends, which lost 1 base and 5 bases, there was a span of 12 bases. The CDR3 is made up of 14 amino acids. DNA of the CDR3: TGCGCCAGCAGTCAATGGGGGGCGCGGAACGAGCAGTACTTC. Translating gives CASSQWGARNEQYF.

The chain employs TRBV19 and TRBJ1-5; 8 bases map to TRBD1. V lost 7 bases, J lost 2 bases, and 7 bases stayed unmatched. The germline gives CDR1 LNHDA, CDR2 SQIVND (reference sequence). The length of the CDR3 is 15 residues. CDR3 region: CASTYQTGGNQPQHF. In DNA form, the CDR3 reads TGTGCCAGTACCTACCAGACAGGGGGCAATCAGCCCCAGCATTTT.

This chain links TRBV29-1 with TRBJ1-1; 10 nucleotides agree with TRBD1. The CDR3 contains 17 residues. V lost 7 bases and J lost 4; bases outside the gene matches: 18. The germline V gene has CDR1 SQVTM and CDR2 ANQGSEA. The CDR3 loop reads CSAAGTGEICAGTEAFF. DNA for the CDR3: TGCAGCGCCGCCGGGACAGGGGAAATCTGCGCGGGCACTGAAGCTTTCTTT.

This clone was recorded a few times. The CDR3 region has the DNA TGTGCCAGCAGTCCCCAGACAGGGTCCTATCAGCCCCAGCATTTT. As protein: CASSPQTGSYQPQHF. The V and J genes are TRBV28 and TRBJ1-5, with 7 positions matching TRBD1. The J segment lost 5 bases and the V segment lost 5 bases, leaving 9 bases of the junction unmatched. The CDR3 is made up of 15 amino acids. CDR1 MDHEN and CDR2 SYDVKM come from the germline V gene.

The chain joins TRBV11-2 to TRBJ2-3; TRBD2 aligns across 7 bases. The J segment lost 3 bases and the V segment lost 5 bases, leaving 11 bases of the junction unmatched. CDR1 SGHAT and CDR2 FQNNGV come from the germline V gene. The CDR3 runs to 16 residues. The DNA for the CDR3 is TGTGCCAGCAGCGATAAACCGGGACTAAGAACAGATACGCAGTATTTT. Residues: CASSDKPGLRTDTQYF.

This clone was counted many times. The chain employs TRBV25-1 and TRBJ2-7; TRBD1 aligns across 11 bases. Germline V lookup: CDR1 MGHDK, CDR2 SYGVNS. The CDR3 is 15 residues long. Germline trimming cut 8 bases from V and 5 bases from J; bases unmatched to any gene: 11. CDR3 DNA: TGTGCCAGCGGGGCTACGGACAGGGGGCAGGACGAGCAGTACTTC. This codes for CASGATDRGQDEQYF.

The V gene is TRBV7-8, the J gene TRBJ1-1; possibly TRBD1 for D (6 bases). V was cut by 1 base and J by 1 base, with 13 bases left in between. CDR1 is SGHVS, CDR2 FQNEAQ, per germline. The CDR3 extends over 16 amino acids. CDR3 amino acids: CASSLEKTGRNTEAFF. The CDR3 DNA follows: TGTGCCAGCAGCTTAGAGAAGACAGGTAGGAACACTGAAGCTTTCTTT.

The CDR3 sequence is CASSVVQNTGELFF. The CDR3 nucleotides are TGTGCCAGCAGCGTAGTACAGAACACCGGGGAGCTGTTTTTT. The chain employs TRBV9 and TRBJ2-2; no firm D call. The CDR3 contains 14 residues. Trimming shortened V by 0 bases and J by 1 base, and 4 bases separated the two germline ends. Germline CDR1 reads SGDLS; CDR2 reads YYNGEE.

This chain uses TRBV5-1 with TRBJ2-2; TRBD2 is a possible D gene (6 bases). The CDR3 length is 15 residues. The V end lost 3 bases, the J end lost 5 bases, and 14 bases lay between the germline ends. Germline values: CDR1 SGHRS, CDR2 YFSETQ. CDR3 residues: CASSSGVRGTGELFF. Written as DNA, the CDR3 is TGCGCCAGCAGCTCGGGAGTACGAGGGACCGGGGAGCTGTTTTTT.

This chain links TRBV2 with TRBJ2-7, with D perhaps TRBD1 or TRBD2 (6 bases each). CDR3 size: 12 residues. Germline assignment: CDR1 SNHLY and CDR2 FYNNEI. Trimming left V 10 bases short and J 5 bases short, with 15 bases between. The CDR3 protein is CATLGGPHEQYF. The CDR3 nucleotides read TGTGCCACCCTAGGGGGGCCTCACGAGCAGTACTTC.

This chain joins TRBV2 and TRBJ2-7; D remains unclear. Germline values: CDR1 SNHLY, CDR2 FYNNEI. This CDR3 has 13 amino acids. V lost 7 bases to trimming and J lost 3 bases, with 13 bases between them. The CDR3 region has the DNA TGTGCCAGCACCGCATTGACCTTCTACGAGCAGTACTTC. It is translated as CASTALTFYEQYF.

The chain has TRBV27 and TRBJ2-2; 7 bases agree with TRBD2. The CDR3 is 19 amino acids. J lost 2 bases, V lost 5 bases, and 17 bases had no gene match. CDR1 and CDR2 from the germline V gene are MNHEY and SMNVEV (reference sequence). CDR3: CASSPLLKTTSRNTGELFF. In DNA form, the CDR3 reads TGTGCCAGCAGTCCGCTCCTGAAGACGACTAGCAGAAACACCGGGGAGCTGTTTTTT.